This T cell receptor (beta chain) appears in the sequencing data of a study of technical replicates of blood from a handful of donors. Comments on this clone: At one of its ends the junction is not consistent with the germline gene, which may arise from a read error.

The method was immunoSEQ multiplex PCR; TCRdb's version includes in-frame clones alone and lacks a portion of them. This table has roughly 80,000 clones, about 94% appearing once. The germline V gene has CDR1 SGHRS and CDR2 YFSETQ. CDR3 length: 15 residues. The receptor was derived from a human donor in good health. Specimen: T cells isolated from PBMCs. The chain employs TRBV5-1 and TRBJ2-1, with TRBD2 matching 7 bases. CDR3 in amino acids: CASSHSSGAYTEQFF. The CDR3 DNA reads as TGCGCCAGCAGCCACTCTAGCGGAGCTTACACTGAGCAGTTCTTC.